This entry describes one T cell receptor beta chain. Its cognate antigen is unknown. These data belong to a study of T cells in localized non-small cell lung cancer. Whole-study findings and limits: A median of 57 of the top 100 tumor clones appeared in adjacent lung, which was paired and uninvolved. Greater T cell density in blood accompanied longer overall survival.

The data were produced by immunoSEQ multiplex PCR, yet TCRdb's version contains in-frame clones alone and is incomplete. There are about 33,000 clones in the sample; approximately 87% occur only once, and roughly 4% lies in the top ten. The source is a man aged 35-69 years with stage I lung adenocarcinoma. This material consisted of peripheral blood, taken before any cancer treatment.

The DNA of the CDR3 is TGCGCCAGCAGCTTGCCGGGACAGTTGAACACTGAAGCTTTCTTT. Translation gives CASSLPGQLNTEAFF. This chain joins TRBV5-1 and TRBJ1-1; 7 nucleotides line up with TRBD1. The CDR3 is made up of 15 amino acids. The germline V gene encodes CDR1 SGHRS and CDR2 YFSETQ. After removal of 1 base from V and 0 bases from J, the junction contained 3 bases not matched to a gene.